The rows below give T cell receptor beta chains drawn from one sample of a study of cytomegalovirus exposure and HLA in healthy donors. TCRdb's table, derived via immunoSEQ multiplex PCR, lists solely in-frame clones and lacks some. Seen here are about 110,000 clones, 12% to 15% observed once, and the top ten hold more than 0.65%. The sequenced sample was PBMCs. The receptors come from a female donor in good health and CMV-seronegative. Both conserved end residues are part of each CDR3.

CDR3aa: CASSLRGGIYGYTF
j_gene: TRBJ1-2
v_gene: TRBV7-9

CDR3aa: CAWSRQGVPYEQYF
j_gene: TRBJ2-7
v_gene: TRBV30

CDR3aa: CASAKQGAGQPQHF
j_gene: TRBJ1-5
v_gene: TRBV19

CDR3aa: CASSQESPGGVGNQPQHF
j_gene: TRBJ1-5
v_gene: TRBV4-3

CDR3aa: CASSLFSGGATQYF
j_gene: TRBJ2-3
v_gene: TRBV4-3

CDR3aa: CASSIGGIQNTEAFF
j_gene: TRBJ1-1
v_gene: TRBV19

CDR3aa: CASSLDRGAATDTQYF
j_gene: TRBJ2-3
v_gene: TRBV7-2

CDR3aa: CASSLGGDSSTDTQYF
j_gene: TRBJ2-3
v_gene: TRBV5-1

CDR3aa: CASSEAGATTYEQYF
j_gene: TRBJ2-7
v_gene: TRBV25-1

CDR3aa: CASTPGYDEQFF
j_gene: TRBJ2-1
v_gene: TRBV19

CDR3aa: CAWSVVSGGYTF
j_gene: TRBJ1-2
v_gene: TRBV30

CDR3aa: CASSLVSGEGKETQYF
j_gene: TRBJ2-5
v_gene: TRBV5-1

CDR3aa: CATSRGDTAYEQYF
j_gene: TRBJ2-7
v_gene: TRBV15

CDR3aa: CASNSRLAGGLDTQYF
j_gene: TRBJ2-3
v_gene: TRBV6-6

CDR3aa: CAWIGTPSNYGYTF
j_gene: TRBJ1-2
v_gene: TRBV30

CDR3aa: CASSLLSGPAYEQYF
j_gene: TRBJ2-7
v_gene: TRBV27